Sequencing of this T cell receptor beta chain was carried out in a study of beta chain features in type 1 diabetes. The germline V and J ends were trimmed by 0 bases and 0 bases, with 6 bases remaining between them. The CDR3 length is 14 residues. Germline-derived CDR1 and CDR2 are SGDLS and YYNGEE. Isolated RNA was reverse transcribed in full, so expressed TCRB transcripts were sequenced. The assay was immunoSEQ multiplex PCR, and TCRdb's table has in-frame clones only and misses some. The sample lists 970,000 or so clones; about 17% were seen once. This TCR was sampled from a woman between 18 and 30 years old in good health. The source material was naive CD4+ T cells from blood. The J gene is TRBJ2-5, the V gene TRBV9, with unresolved D. CDR3 bases: TGTGCCAGCAGCGTAGATAGCTACCAAGAGACCCAGTACTTC. Its protein product is CASSVDSYQETQYF.